This TCR beta chain emerged from a study of beta chain features in type 1 diabetes. Remarks on this clone: The antigen is unknown.

V dropped 10 bases and J dropped 1 base, with 16 bases sitting between them. This CDR3 is built from 14 residues. The germline V gene has CDR1 LNHDA and CDR2 SQIVND (reference sequence). General observations from the study: The similarity of naive, central memory and Treg TCRB repertoires appeared greater among patients than among healthy donors. Type 1 diabetes patients showed fewer insertions and more deletions at VDJ junctions. Moderate yet significant TCRB CDR3 shortening was seen in Type 1 diabetes patients in all four CD4+ subsets.

Investigators reverse transcribed all isolated RNA, so they sequenced expressed TCRB transcripts. Roughly 3.5 million reads per sample were averaged for naive, central memory and regulatory samples. Libraries were prepared by immunoSEQ multiplex PCR; TCRdb keeps only in-frame clonotypes and omits some of them. This sample yields tens of thousands of clones, of which around 49% are seen a single time; roughly 0.65% belongs to the top ten. Based on CD45RO/CCR7/CD25/CD127/CD95/CD27, CD4+ regulatory, stem cell-like memory, naive and central memory cells were sorted. The origin of this receptor is a man aged 25-45 years with type 1 diabetes. What was sequenced was central memory CD4+ T cells from blood. V and J are TRBV19 and TRBJ1-1; no definite D call. The CDR3, as DNA: TGTGCCACCCGGAAATGGGCGGGGAACACTGAAGCTTTCTTT. The encoded protein is CATRKWAGNTEAFF.